This TCR beta chain was identified in a study of CD8 T cells in Susac syndrome. Study conclusions and caveats: As acknowledged by the study, its TCR sequencing and HLA analysis included a relatively small number of individuals.

TCR beta sequencing was performed on blood CD8+ and CD4+ T cells. Each multiple sclerosis control was a treatment-naive patient with relapsing-remitting disease that was either stable or active. Bulk CD8+ and CD4+ cells came from magnetic negative isolation; CD8+ TEMRA by FACS. This clonotype has just one count. Its antigen is unknown. The germline gives CDR1 SQVTM, CDR2 ANQGSEA. CDR3 length equals 12 residues. V lost 0 bases to trimming and J lost 9 bases; unmatched junction nucleotides: 4. RNA was extracted with the RNeasy kit, and a quantity of roughly 0.5 to 1 ug was reverse transcribed using random hexamers. Using its own MiXCR run on the immunoSEQ multiplex PCR reads, TCRdb lists one record per CDR3 protein. This sample has fewer than 300,000 distinct CDR3 sequences, with 85% found just once.

The chain joins TRBV29-1 to TRBJ2-7, with 8 bases fitting TRBD1. The sample taken for sequencing was CD8+ T cells from PBMCs. The receptor's source is a human donor with multiple sclerosis. CDR3 sequence (DNA): TGCAGCGTTGAAGAGGGCAGGGGGCTGCAGTACTTC. Protein: CSVEEGRGLQYF.